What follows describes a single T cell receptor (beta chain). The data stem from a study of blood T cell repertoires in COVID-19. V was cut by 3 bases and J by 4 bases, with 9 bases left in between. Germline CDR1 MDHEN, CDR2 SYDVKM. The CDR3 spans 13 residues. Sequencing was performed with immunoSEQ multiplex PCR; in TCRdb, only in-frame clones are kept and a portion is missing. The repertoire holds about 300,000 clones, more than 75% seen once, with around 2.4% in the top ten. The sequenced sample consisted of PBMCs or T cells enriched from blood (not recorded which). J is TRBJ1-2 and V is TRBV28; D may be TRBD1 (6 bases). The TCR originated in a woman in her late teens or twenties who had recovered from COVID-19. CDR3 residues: CASSLGRGYGYTF. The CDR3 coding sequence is TGTGCCAGCAGTTTGGGCAGGGGCTATGGCTACACCTTC.